The 13 T cell receptor beta chains presented below share a single source sample, sequenced in a study of Graves' ophthalmopathy and Graves' hyperthyroidism (dated by TCRdb to 2016 to 2019). TCRdb records Illumina HiSeq 2000 as the sequencer. TCR beta CDR3 regions were amplified from RNA transcripts for repertoire sequencing. The first round of RT-PCR was done with HTBI primers and the Qiagen OneStep RT-PCR kit, and was followed by a second round of multiplex PCR, then size selection and purification. TCRdb ran its own pipeline on the public reads, namely fastp trimming at Q25 and MiXCR clone calling, and kept in-frame beta chains. Each CDR3 protein gets just one entry, which takes the most common genes and DNA from the rows behind it. Across this sample there are some 400,000 distinct CDR3 sequences, with around 16% seen only once. Together, the top ten hold roughly 1.6% of the sample. What was sequenced was peripheral blood. These receptors were collected from a woman between 18 and 30 years old with Graves' ophthalmopathy. Donor details come from another sample of the same person, matched by shared clones.

This clonotype was picked up many times. The chain employs TRBV11-1 and TRBJ2-7; D uncertain. This CDR3 contains 16 residues. V lost 2 bases to trimming and J lost 0 bases, with 14 bases between them. Germline V gene sequence: CDR1 SGHAT, CDR2 FQDESV (reference sequence). CDR3: CASSLKPGRSSYEQYF. The CDR3 coding sequence is TGTGCCAGCAGCTTAAAACCAGGACGGAGCTCCTACGAGCAGTACTTC.

This clonotype has ten or more counts. The chain recombines TRBV11-2 with TRBJ2-7; 7 bases agree with TRBD1. With V trimmed by 5 bases and J by 2 bases, 15 bases remained unmatched. The CDR3 loop spans 17 amino acids. The germline V gene encodes CDR1 SGHAT and CDR2 FQNNGV. CDR3 sequence: CASSQFLLRDSPYEQYF. The CDR3 bases are TGTGCCAGCAGCCAATTCCTTCTAAGGGACAGTCCCTACGAGCAGTACTTC.

This clonotype was seen repeatedly, ten times or more. The chain is built from TRBV7-9 and TRBJ1-6, with D hard to call. V gave up 2 bases and J gave up 8 bases, with 13 bases separating them. The CDR3 spans 15 residues. Germline CDR1 SEHNR, CDR2 FQNEAQ (reference sequence). The CDR3 DNA sequence: TGTGCCAGCAGCTTAATGGGGATGGTAGATTCACCCCTCCACTTT. It codes for CASSLMGMVDSPLHF.

About this clonotype: The conserved closing phenylalanine or tryptophan is absent in this CDR3, likely reflecting a read error. The genes are TRBV7-9 and TRBJ1-1; D gene ambiguous. Germline V gives CDR1 SEHNR, CDR2 FQNEAQ (reference sequence). The CDR3 is 12 amino acids. The germline V and J ends were trimmed by 5 bases and 3 bases, with 7 bases remaining between them. The CDR3 DNA sequence: TGTGCCAGCAGCCCTCGGGACACTGAAGCTTTCTCT. Amino acids: CASSPRDTEAFS.

This clonotype has a count of ten or more. The V and J genes are TRBV4-3 and TRBJ2-7; TRBD2 matches at 14 bases. After removal of 6 bases from V and 5 bases from J, the junction contained 6 bases not matched to a gene. The CDR3 length is 15 residues. Germline CDR1 LGHNA, CDR2 YSLEER. DNA of the CDR3: TGCGCCAGCAGTCCAGGGACTAGCGGGAGCCACGAGCAGTACTTC. This gives the protein CASSPGTSGSHEQYF.

V and J are TRBV6-2 or TRBV6-3 and TRBJ2-7; 12 bases are a match to TRBD2. This CDR3 region has 17 residues. In germline, CDR1 is MNHEY, CDR2 SVGEGT. V shed 6 bases, J shed 6 bases, and the junction held 15 bases outside the gene matches. CDR3 sequence reads: CASSKSWTSGIKREQYF. CDR3 DNA sequence: TGTGCCAGCAGCAAATCGTGGACTAGCGGGATTAAGCGCGAGCAGTACTTC.

Ten or more counts support this clonotype. The J gene is TRBJ1-1, the V gene TRBV30, with D maybe TRBD1 (6 bases). This CDR3 spans 15 amino acids. V was pared by 2 bases and J by 0 bases, with 13 bases between. Germline CDR1 reads GTSNPN; CDR2 reads SVGIG (reference sequence). This CDR3 is CAWSPPGHLNTEAFF. As DNA, the CDR3 is TGTGCCTGGAGTCCACCGGGACACTTGAACACTGAAGCTTTCTTT. The full variable domain, completed using reference TRBV30 and TRBJ1-1, is SQTIHQWPATLVQPVGSPLSLECTVEGTSNPNLYWYRQAAGRGLQLLFYSVGIGQISSEVPQNLSASRPQDRQFILSSKKLLLSDSGFYLCAWSPPGHLNTEAFFGQGTRLTVV.

This clonotype was seen repeatedly, ten times or more. The chain carries TRBV25-1 and TRBJ2-7, with D possibly matching TRBD1 (5 bases). Trimming cost V 4 bases and J 4 bases, with 11 bases left between them. CDR1 MGHDK and CDR2 SYGVNS come from the germline V gene. This CDR3 has 13 amino acids. The CDR3 DNA reads TGTGCCAGCAGTGTCCCTGGGGCGTACGAGCAGTACTTC. Its protein is CASSVPGAYEQYF.

This clonotype was counted many times. An end of the junction differs from the germline gene, which may be a read error. J is TRBJ2-5 and V is TRBV7-2; 7 bases match TRBD2. CDR3 length: 13 amino acids. Looked up from germline, CDR1 is SGHTA and CDR2 is FQGNSA. CDR3 sequence reads: CASSLGGRETQYF. The CDR3 DNA is TGCGCCAGCAGTCTCGGGGGGAGAGAGACCCAGTACTTC.

This clonotype has ten or more counts. The chain couples TRBV4-1 to TRBJ2-7, with a tentative D call TRBD1 (6 bases). CDR3 length equals 13 residues. Germline CDR1 is MGHRA and CDR2 is YSYEKL. Trimming took 1 base from V and 6 from J, leaving 10 bases between them. The CDR3 DNA sequence: TGCGCCAGCAGCCAAGGGGGGCCTAGCGAGCAGTACTTC. Encoded protein: CASSQGGPSEQYF.

The chain uses TRBV7-3 and TRBJ1-2; 10 bases are a match to TRBD1. The CDR3 extends over 13 amino acids. In germline, CDR1 is SGHTA, CDR2 FQGTGA. V lost 5 bases, J lost 8 bases, and 5 bases stayed unmatched. The CDR3, as DNA: TGTGCCAGCAGCACGGGACAGGGGAGAGGCTACACCTTC. It codes for CASSTGQGRGYTF. Filled out from reference TRBV7-3 and TRBJ1-2, the complete variable domain reads GAGVSQTPSNKVTEKGKYVELRCDPISGHTALYWYRQSLGQGPEFLIYFQGTGAADDSGLPNDRFFAVRPEGSVSTLKIQRTERGDSAVYLCASSTGQGRGYTFGSGTRLTVV.

This clonotype was seen repeatedly, ten times or more. V is TRBV30 and J is TRBJ2-7; 7 bases are shared with TRBD2. Germline loops: CDR1 GTSNPN, CDR2 SVGIG (reference sequence). The CDR3 loop spans 13 amino acids. J was trimmed by 0 bases and V by 5 bases; bases with no gene match: 4. The CDR3 region is CAWWDYSSYEQYF. The DNA of the CDR3 is TGTGCCTGGTGGGACTACAGCTCCTACGAGCAGTACTTC.

This clonotype was counted at least ten times. The chain carries TRBV6-2 or TRBV6-3 and TRBJ1-5, with no clear D. There are 17 residues in the CDR3. Germline CDR1 reads MNHEY; CDR2 reads SVGEGT. V shed 2 bases and J shed 4 bases, with 18 bases lying between them. CDR3 sequence reads: CASSYPLAAGRNQPQHF. The CDR3 DNA reads TGTGCCAGCAGTTACCCCCTGGCGGCCGGACGGAATCAGCCCCAGCATTTT.